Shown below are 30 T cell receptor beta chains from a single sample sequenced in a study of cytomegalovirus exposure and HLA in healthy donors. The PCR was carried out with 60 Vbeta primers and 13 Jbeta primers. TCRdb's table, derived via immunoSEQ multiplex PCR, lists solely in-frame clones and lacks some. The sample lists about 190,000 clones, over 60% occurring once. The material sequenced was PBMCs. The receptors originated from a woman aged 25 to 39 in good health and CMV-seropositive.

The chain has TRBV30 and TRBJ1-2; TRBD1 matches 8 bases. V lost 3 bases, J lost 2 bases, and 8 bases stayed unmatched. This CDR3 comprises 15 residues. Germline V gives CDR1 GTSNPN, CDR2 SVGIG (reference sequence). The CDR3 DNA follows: TGTGCCTGGAGCAGAGACAGGGGAGGGAACTATGGCTACACCTTC. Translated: CAWSRDRGGNYGYTF.

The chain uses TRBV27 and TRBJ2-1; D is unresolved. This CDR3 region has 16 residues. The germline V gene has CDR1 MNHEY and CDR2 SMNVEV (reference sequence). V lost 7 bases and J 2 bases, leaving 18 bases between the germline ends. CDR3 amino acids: CASTPWQESAYNEQFF. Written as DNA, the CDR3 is TGTGCCAGCACCCCGTGGCAGGAATCGGCCTACAATGAGCAGTTCTTC.

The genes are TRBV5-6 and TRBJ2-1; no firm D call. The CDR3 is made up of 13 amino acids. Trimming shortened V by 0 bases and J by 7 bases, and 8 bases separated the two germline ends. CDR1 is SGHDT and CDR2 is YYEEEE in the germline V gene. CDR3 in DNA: TGTGCCAGCAGCTTGGATCGGTTTAATGAGCAGTTCTTC. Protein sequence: CASSLDRFNEQFF.

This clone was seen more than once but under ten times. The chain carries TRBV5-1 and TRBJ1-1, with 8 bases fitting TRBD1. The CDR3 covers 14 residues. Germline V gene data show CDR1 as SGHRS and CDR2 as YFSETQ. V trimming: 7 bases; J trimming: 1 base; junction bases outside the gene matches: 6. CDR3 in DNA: TGCGCCAGCGGTTTGACAGGGGCGAACACTGAAGCTTTCTTT. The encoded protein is CASGLTGANTEAFF. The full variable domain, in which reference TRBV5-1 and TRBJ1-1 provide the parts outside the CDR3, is KAGVTQTPRYLIKTRGQQVTLSCSPISGHRSVSWYQQTPGQGLQFLFEYFSETQRNKGNFPGRFSGRQFSNSRSEMNVSTLELGDSALYLCASGLTGANTEAFFGQGTRLTVV.

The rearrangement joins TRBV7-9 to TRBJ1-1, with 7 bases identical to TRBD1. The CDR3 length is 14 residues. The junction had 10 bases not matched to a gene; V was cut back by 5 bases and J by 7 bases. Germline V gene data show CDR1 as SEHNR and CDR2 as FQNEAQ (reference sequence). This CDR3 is CASSHVQGEHEAFF. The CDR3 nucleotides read TGTGCCAGCAGCCATGTTCAGGGGGAACATGAAGCTTTCTTT.

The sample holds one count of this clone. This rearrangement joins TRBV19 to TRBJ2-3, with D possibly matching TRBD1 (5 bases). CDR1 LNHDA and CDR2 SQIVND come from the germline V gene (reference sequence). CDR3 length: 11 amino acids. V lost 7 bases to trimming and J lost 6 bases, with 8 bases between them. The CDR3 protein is CASTSGDTQYF. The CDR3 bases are TGTGCCAGTACATCAGGGGATACGCAGTATTTT.

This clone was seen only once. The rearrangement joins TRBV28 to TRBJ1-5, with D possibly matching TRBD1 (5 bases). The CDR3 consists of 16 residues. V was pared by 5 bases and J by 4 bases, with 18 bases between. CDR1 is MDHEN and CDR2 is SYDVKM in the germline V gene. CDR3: CASSPAVRGINQPQHF. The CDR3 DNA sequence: TGTGCCAGCAGTCCGGCCGTCCGGGGGATTAATCAGCCCCAGCATTTT.

The CDR3 spells CASSEALGRGGSYNEQFF. As DNA, the CDR3 is TGTGCCAGCAGTGAAGCCCTAGGGCGGGGTGGCTCCTACAATGAGCAGTTCTTC. The chain couples TRBV25-1 to TRBJ2-1; a possible D gene is TRBD2 (6 bases). The ends were cut back, 2 bases at V and 0 bases at J, with 17 bases in the middle. The CDR3 contains 18 residues. CDR1 is MGHDK and CDR2 is SYGVNS in the germline V gene.

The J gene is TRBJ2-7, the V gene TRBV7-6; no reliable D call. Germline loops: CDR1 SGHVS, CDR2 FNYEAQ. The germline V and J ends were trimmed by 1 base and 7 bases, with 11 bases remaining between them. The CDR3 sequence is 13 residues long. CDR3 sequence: CASSLGQAGEQYF. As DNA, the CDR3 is TGTGCCAGCAGCTTAGGCCAGGCTGGGGAGCAGTACTTC.

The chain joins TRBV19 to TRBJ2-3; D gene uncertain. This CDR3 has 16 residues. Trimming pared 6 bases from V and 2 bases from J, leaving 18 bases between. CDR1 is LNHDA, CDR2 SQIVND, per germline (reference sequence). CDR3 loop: CASSSLGPTATDTQYF. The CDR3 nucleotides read TGTGCCAGTAGCTCTTTAGGTCCGACTGCCACAGATACGCAGTATTTT. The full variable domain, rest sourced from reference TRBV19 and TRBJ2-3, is DGGITQSPKYLFRKEGQNVTLSCEQNLNHDAMYWYRQDPGQGLRLIYYSQIVNDFQKGDIAEGYSVSREKKESFPLTVTSAQKNPTAFYLCASSSLGPTATDTQYFGPGTRLTVL.

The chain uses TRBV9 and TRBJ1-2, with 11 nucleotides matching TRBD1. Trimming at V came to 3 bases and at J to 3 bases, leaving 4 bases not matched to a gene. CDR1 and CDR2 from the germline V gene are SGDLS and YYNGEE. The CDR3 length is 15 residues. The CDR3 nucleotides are TGTGCCAGCAGCGCCCGGGACAGGGGGGACTATGGCTACACCTTC. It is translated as CASSARDRGDYGYTF.

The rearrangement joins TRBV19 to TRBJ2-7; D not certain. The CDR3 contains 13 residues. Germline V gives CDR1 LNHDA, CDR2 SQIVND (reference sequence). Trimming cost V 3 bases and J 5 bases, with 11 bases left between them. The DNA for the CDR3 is TGTGCCAGTAGTATCTCCCTGGCGGACGAGCAGTACTTC. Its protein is CASSISLADEQYF.

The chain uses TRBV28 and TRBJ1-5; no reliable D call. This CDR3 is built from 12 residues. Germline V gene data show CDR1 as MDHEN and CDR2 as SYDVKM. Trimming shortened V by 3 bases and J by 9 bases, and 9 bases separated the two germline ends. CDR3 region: CASSLRGPPQHF. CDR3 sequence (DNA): TGTGCCAGCAGTTTGCGCGGGCCGCCCCAGCATTTT.

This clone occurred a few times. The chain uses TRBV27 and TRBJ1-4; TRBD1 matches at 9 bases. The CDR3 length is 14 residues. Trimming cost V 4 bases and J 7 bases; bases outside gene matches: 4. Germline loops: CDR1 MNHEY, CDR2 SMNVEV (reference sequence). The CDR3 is CASSSRTGVEKLFF. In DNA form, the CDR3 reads TGTGCCAGCAGTTCCCGGACAGGGGTTGAAAAACTGTTTTTT.

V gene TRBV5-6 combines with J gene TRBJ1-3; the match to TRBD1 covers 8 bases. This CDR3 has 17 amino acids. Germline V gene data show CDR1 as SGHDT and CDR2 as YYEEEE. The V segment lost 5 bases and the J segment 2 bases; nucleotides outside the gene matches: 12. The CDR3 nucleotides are TGTGCCAGCAGTTCTCTGGACAGGGTCTATACTGGAAACACCATATATTTT. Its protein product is CASSSLDRVYTGNTIYF.

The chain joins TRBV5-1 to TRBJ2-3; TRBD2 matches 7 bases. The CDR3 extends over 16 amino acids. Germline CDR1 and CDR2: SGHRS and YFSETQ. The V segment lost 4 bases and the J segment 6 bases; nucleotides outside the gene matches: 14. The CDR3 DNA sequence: TGCGCCAGCAGCCTCTTTGACGGGACTATAATGGATACGCAGTATTTT. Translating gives CASSLFDGTIMDTQYF.

The CDR3 loop is CASSESRAGNYGYTF. In DNA, the CDR3 is TGTGCCAGCAGTGAATCCAGGGCAGGGAACTATGGCTACACCTTC. The chain uses TRBV6-1 and TRBJ1-2; possible D gene TRBD1, 5 bases. The V gene's germline CDR1 is MNHNS and CDR2 SASEGT. Trimming took 2 bases from V and 2 from J, leaving 12 bases between them. CDR3 length: 15 amino acids.

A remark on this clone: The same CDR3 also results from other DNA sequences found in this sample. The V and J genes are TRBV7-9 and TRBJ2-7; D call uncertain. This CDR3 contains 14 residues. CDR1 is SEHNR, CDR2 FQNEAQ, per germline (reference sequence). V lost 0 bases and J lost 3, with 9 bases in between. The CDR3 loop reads CASSLAAGSYEQYF. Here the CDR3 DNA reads TGTGCCAGCAGCTTAGCGGCAGGAAGCTACGAGCAGTACTTC.

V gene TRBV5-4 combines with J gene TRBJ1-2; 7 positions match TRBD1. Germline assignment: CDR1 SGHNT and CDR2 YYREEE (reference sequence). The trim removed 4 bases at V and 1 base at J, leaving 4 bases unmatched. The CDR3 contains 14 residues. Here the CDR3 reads CASSTNRGNYGYTF. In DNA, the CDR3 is TGTGCCAGCAGCACGAACAGGGGTAACTATGGCTACACCTTC.

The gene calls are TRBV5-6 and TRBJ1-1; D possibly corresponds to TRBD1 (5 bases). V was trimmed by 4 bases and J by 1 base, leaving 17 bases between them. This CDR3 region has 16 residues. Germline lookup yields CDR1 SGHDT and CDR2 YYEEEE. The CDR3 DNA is TGTGCCAGCAGCCTGGGGCCAGGGCCCACGAACACTGAAGCTTTCTTT. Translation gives CASSLGPGPTNTEAFF.

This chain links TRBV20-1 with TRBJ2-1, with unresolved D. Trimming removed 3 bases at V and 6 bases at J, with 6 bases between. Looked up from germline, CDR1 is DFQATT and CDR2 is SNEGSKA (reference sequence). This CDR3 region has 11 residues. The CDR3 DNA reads TGCAGTGCTAGCCTCGGCAATGAGCAGTTCTTC. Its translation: CSASLGNEQFF.

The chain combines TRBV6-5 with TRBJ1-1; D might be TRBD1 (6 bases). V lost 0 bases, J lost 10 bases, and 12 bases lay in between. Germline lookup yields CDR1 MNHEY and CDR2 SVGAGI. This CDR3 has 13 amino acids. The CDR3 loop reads CASSYSTRGGAFF. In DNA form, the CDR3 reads TGTGCCAGCAGTTACTCGACCAGGGGTGGAGCTTTCTTT.

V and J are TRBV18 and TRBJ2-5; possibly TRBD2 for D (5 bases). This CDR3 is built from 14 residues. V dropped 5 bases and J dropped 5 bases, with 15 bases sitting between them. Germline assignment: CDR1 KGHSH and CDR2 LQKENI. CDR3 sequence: CASSSSDLRETQYF. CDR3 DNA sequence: TGTGCCAGCTCATCTTCGGACTTGCGGGAGACCCAGTACTTC.

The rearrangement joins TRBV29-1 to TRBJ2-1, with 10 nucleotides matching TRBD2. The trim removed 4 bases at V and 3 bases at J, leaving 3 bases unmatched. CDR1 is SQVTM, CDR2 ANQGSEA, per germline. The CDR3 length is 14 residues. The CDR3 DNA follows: TGCAGCGTTGCCGGGACTAGCGACTACAATGAGCAGTTCTTC. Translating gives CSVAGTSDYNEQFF.

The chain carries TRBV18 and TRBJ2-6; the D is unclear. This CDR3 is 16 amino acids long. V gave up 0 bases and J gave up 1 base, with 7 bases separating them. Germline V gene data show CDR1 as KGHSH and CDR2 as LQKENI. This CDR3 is CASSPPSRSGANVLTF. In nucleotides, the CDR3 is TGTGCCAGCTCACCACCCTCGAGGTCTGGGGCCAACGTCCTGACTTTC.

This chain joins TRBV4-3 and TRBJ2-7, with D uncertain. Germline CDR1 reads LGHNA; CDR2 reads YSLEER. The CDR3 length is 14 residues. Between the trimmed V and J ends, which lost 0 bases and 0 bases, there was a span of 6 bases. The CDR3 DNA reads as TGCGCCAGCAGCCAAGACTCCCTCTCCTACGAGCAGTACTTC. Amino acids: CASSQDSLSYEQYF.

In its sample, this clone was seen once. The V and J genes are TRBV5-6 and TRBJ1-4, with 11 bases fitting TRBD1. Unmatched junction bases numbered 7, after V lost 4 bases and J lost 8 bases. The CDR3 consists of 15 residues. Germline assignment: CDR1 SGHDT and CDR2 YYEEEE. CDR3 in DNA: TGTGCCAGCAGCGAGGACAGGGGGCTAGGAGAAAAACTGTTTTTT. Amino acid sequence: CASSEDRGLGEKLFF.

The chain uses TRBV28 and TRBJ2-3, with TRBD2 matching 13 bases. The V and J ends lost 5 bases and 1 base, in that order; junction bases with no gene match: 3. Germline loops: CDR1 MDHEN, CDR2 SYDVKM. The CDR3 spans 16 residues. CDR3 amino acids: CASSHGLAGGTDTQYF. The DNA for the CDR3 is TGTGCCAGCAGTCATGGACTAGCGGGGGGCACAGATACGCAGTATTTT. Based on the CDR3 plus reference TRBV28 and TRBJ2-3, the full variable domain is DVKVTQSSRYLVKRTGEKVFLECVQDMDHENMFWYRQDPGLGLRLIYFSYDVKMKEKGDIPEGYSVSREKKERFSLILESASTNQTSMYLCASSHGLAGGTDTQYFGPGTRLTVL.

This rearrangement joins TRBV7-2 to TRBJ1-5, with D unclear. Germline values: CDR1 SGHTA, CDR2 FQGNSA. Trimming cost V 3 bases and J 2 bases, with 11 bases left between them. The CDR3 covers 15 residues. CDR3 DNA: TGTGCCAGCAGCTTTTATAGTGGTGGCAATCAGCCCCAGCATTTT. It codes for CASSFYSGGNQPQHF.

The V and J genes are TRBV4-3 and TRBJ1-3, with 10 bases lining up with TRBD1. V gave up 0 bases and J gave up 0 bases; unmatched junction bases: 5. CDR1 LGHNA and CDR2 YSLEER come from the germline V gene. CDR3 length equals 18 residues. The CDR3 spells CASSQEGTGAFSGNTIYF. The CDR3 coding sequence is TGCGCCAGCAGCCAAGAGGGGACAGGGGCTTTCTCTGGAAACACCATATATTTT.